What follows is one TCR beta chain and its context. This CDR3 spans 13 amino acids. The V end was cut by 6 bases, the J end by 2 bases, with 14 bases between. Germline CDR1 reads DFQATT; CDR2 reads SNEGSKA (reference sequence). From the reads, TCRdb called clonotypes with MiXCR, one entry per CDR3 protein. The data hold some 300,000 distinct CDR3 sequences, with around 13% observed a single time. This sample stems from a study of T cell repertoires in cytomegalovirus infection. The sequenced material came from PBMCs. J is TRBJ2-7 and V is TRBV20-1, with a weak D call TRBD2 (6 bases). The sequence was obtained from a human donor in good health (CMV status not recorded). Some clones in this sample may be carry-over from other donors' samples. CDR3 DNA: TGCAGTGCACGGGGGAGAACCCCCTACGAGCAGTACTTC. It translates to CSARGRTPYEQYF.